Sequencing of this TCR beta chain was carried out in a study of blood T cell repertoires in COVID-19. As for the study in general: T cells, B-cell-depleted T cells, or PBMCs supplied cDNA or gDNA.

Assay: immunoSEQ multiplex PCR; the TCRdb copy retains only in-frame clones and omits some. The sample carries roughly 80,000 clones, approximately 80% recorded once. V lost 6 bases and J lost 3; bases outside the gene matches: 4. Looked up from germline, CDR1 is MNHEY and CDR2 is SVGAGI. The CDR3 covers 13 residues. Many counts were recorded for this clone. The sequence was collected from a woman aged 60-75 years with acute or convalescent COVID-19. The material sequenced was peripheral blood. The chain couples TRBV6-5 to TRBJ1-2, with 7 nucleotides matching TRBD1. Written as DNA, the CDR3 is TGTGCCAGCAGCCAGGGGGACGACTATGGCTACACCTTC. Residues: CASSQGDDYGYTF.